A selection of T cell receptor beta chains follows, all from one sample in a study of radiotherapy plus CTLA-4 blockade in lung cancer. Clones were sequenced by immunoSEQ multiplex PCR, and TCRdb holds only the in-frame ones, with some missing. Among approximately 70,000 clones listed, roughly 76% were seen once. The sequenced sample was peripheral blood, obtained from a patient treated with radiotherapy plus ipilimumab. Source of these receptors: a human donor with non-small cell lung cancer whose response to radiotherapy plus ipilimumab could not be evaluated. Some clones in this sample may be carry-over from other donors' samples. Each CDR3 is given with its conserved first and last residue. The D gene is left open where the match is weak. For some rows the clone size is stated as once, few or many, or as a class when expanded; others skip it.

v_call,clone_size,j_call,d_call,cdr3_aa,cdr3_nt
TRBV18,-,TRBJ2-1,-,CASSPLGLEQFF,TGTGCCAGCTCACCACTCGGACTAGAGCAGTTCTTC
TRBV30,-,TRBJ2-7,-,CAPNPESSYEQYF,TGTGCCCCGAACCCGGAGAGCTCCTACGAGCAGTACTTC
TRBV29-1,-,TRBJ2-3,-,CSVEEGFASTDTQYF,TGCAGCGTTGAGGAGGGCTTCGCTAGCACAGATACGCAGTATTTT
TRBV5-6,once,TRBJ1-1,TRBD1,CASSPLHRGLGSNTEAFF,TGTGCCAGCAGCCCCCTCCACAGGGGGCTTGGATCGAACACTGAAGCTTTCTTT
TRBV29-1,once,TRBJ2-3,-,CSVERGAGDTQYF,TGCAGCGTTGAACGGGGGGCGGGAGATACGCAGTATTTT
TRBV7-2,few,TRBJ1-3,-,CASTRARSGNTIYF,TGTGCCAGCACCCGTGCCAGGTCTGGAAACACCATATATTTT
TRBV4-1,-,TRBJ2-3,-,CASSQEEPRLGTDTQYF,TGCGCCAGCAGCCAAGAGGAGCCCCGGCTGGGCACAGATACGCAGTATTTT
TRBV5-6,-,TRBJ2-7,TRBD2,CASSRRGGAGRSYEQYF,TGTGCCAGCAGCCGCCGAGGTGGAGCGGGGAGATCCTACGAGCAGTACTTC
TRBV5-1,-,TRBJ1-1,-,CASSSEEGTEAFF,TGCGCCAGCAGCTCAGAGGAGGGCACTGAAGCTTTCTTT
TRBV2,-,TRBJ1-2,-,CASTKGGPGSGYTF,TGTGCCAGCACCAAGGGGGGGCCGGGCAGCGGCTACACCTTC
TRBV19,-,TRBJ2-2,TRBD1,CASSIDWDRNTGELFF,TGTGCCAGTAGTATAGATTGGGACAGGAACACCGGGGAGCTGTTTTTT
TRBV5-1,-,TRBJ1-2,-,CASSFGAERMLGGYTF,TGCGCCAGCAGTTTTGGGGCAGAACGGATGCTCGGGGGCTACACCTTC
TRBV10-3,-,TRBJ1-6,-,CAISEGPSYNSPLHF,TGTGCCATCAGTGAGGGCCCCTCCTATAATTCACCCCTCCACTTT
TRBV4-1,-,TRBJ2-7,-,CASSQDRVGGYEQYF,TGCGCCAGCAGCCAAGATCGAGTGGGGGGATACGAGCAGTACTTC
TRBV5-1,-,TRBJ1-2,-,CASSLQGQDYGYTF,TGCGCCAGCAGCTTACAGGGTCAGGACTATGGCTACACCTTC
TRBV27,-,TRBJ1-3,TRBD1,CASSPDRVGNTIYF,TGTGCCAGCAGTCCAGACAGGGTTGGAAACACCATATATTTT
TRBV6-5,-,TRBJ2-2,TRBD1,CASVGTGDTGELFF,TGTGCCAGCGTAGGGACAGGGGACACCGGGGAGCTGTTTTTT